The 17 T cell receptor beta chains below were found in one sample sequenced in a study of blood T cell repertoires in COVID-19 (dated by TCRdb to between 2020 and 2021). Library preparation used the immunoSEQ multiplex PCR assay. TCRdb took this table from immuneACCESS and kept in-frame rearrangements with V and J called. Such tables lack part of the clones; where checked against another copy, unresolved V genes explain under half of the gap, and the rest is unexplained. The sample profile shows about 99,000 clones; roughly 85% of them were found once. The ten largest account for 3.1% of the sample. Sample: peripheral blood. Every receptor here comes from a man in his fifties or sixties in a cohort sampled during active COVID-19.

The chain joins TRBV9 to TRBJ2-3, with 11 positions matching TRBD2. This CDR3 region has 17 residues. With 0 bases clipped from V and 2 bases from J, the junction kept 5 bases outside the gene matches. Per the germline V gene, CDR1 is SGDLS and CDR2 is YYNGEE. The CDR3 coding sequence is TGTGCCAGCAGCGTAGATGTAGCGGGGGGGCTCACAGATACGCAGTATTTT. Translating it yields CASSVDVAGGLTDTQYF.

This chain connects TRBV6-5 to TRBJ1-1; D gene uncertain. The CDR3 runs 13 residues. The V gene lost 7 bases and the J gene lost 3 bases, with 12 bases spanning the gap. Germline CDR1 MNHEY, CDR2 SVGAGI. CDR3 protein: CASTIGRDTEAFF. The DNA of the CDR3 is TGTGCCAGCACTATAGGGAGGGACACTGAAGCTTTCTTT.

The chain couples TRBV3-1 (or the pseudogene TRBV3-2) to TRBJ2-5; possible D gene TRBD2, 6 bases. Germline V gene sequence: CDR1 LGHDT, CDR2 YNNKEL (reference sequence). V was trimmed by 1 base and J by 4 bases, leaving 16 bases between them. The CDR3 runs 16 residues. The CDR3 coding sequence is TGTGCCAGCAGCCAAGGCCTGGACTATCGTTCAGAGACCCAGTACTTC. It encodes CASSQGLDYRSETQYF.

This chain links TRBV5-4 with TRBJ1-6; D call uncertain. V gave up 4 bases and J gave up 10 bases, with 18 bases separating them. Germline V gene lookup returns CDR1 SGHNT and CDR2 YYREEE (reference sequence). The CDR3 is 15 residues long. CDR3 amino acids: CASSPEGSGTSPLHF. CDR3 bases: TGTGCCAGCAGCCCTGAGGGCTCGGGAACATCACCCCTCCACTTT.

On this clone: Other DNA sequences in this sample translate to the same CDR3. V gene TRBV19 combines with J gene TRBJ1-2, with 7 bases lining up with TRBD1. The CDR3 has 13 amino acids. V gave up 6 bases and J gave up 8 bases; unmatched junction bases: 9. Germline lookup yields CDR1 LNHDA and CDR2 SQIVND (reference sequence). The CDR3 DNA reads TGTGCCAGTAGGATGACAGGGTTGGGGGGCTACACCTTC. It specifies CASRMTGLGGYTF.

This sequence joins TRBV5-4 and TRBJ2-6; 9 positions match TRBD1. Germline CDR1 and CDR2: SGHNT and YYREEE (reference sequence). The CDR3 runs 18 residues. With 7 bases clipped from V and 0 bases from J, the junction kept 11 bases outside the gene matches. The CDR3 nucleotides are TGTGCCAGCGGCCGTCCCGGGACAGGGATCTCTGGGGCCAACGTCCTGACTTTC. It specifies CASGRPGTGISGANVLTF.

The chain carries TRBV7-9 and TRBJ1-2; possibly TRBD1 for D (5 bases). CDR1 is SEHNR, CDR2 FQNEAQ, per germline (reference sequence). CDR3 size: 12 residues. V lost 5 bases, J lost 5 bases, and 9 bases lay in between. CDR3: CASSGGDYGYTF. The CDR3 DNA sequence: TGTGCCAGCAGCGGAGGGGATTATGGCTACACCTTC.

This chain links TRBV7-9 with TRBJ1-1; D remains unclear. The CDR3 has 13 residues. Germline V CDR1 and CDR2: SEHNR, FQNEAQ (reference sequence). Trimming removed 3 bases from V and 1 base from J, with 6 bases in between. In DNA, the CDR3 is TGTGCCAGCAGCTTTTCGTCGAACACTGAAGCTTTCTTT. This codes for CASSFSSNTEAFF.

This clone showed up just once. Other DNA sequences within the sample encode an identical CDR3. V is TRBV5-1 and J is TRBJ2-5; 8 bases are shared with TRBD2. The CDR3 spans 15 residues. The V and J ends lost 7 bases and 0 bases, in that order; junction bases with no gene match: 8. Germline values: CDR1 SGHRS, CDR2 YFSETQ. CDR3 sequence reads: CASSSGGAYQETQYF. For the CDR3, the DNA is TGCGCCAGCTCCTCCGGGGGGGCATACCAAGAGACCCAGTACTTC. Variable domain in full (rest from reference TRBV5-1 and TRBJ2-5): KAGVTQTPRYLIKTRGQQVTLSCSPISGHRSVSWYQQTPGQGLQFLFEYFSETQRNKGNFPGRFSGRQFSNSRSEMNVSTLELGDSALYLCASSSGGAYQETQYFGPGTRLLVL.

The sample holds one count of this clone. The chain links TRBV4-3 to TRBJ2-1; TRBD2 matches 11 bases. Per germline, CDR1 LGHNA and CDR2 YSLEER. V shed 0 bases and J 10 bases; nucleotides not matched to a gene: 8. CDR3 length: 16 residues. CDR3 in amino acids: CASSQERLAGIEEQFF. CDR3 DNA: TGCGCCAGCAGCCAAGAGCGACTAGCGGGGATCGAGGAGCAGTTCTTC.

The gene calls are TRBV6-6 and TRBJ2-2; TRBD1 might be the D (6 bases). V was cut by 4 bases and J by 7 bases, with 10 bases left in between. CDR1 is MNHNY, CDR2 SVGAGI, per germline (reference sequence). This CDR3 comprises 13 residues. This CDR3 reads CASSLQGVGELFF. The CDR3 DNA follows: TGTGCCAGCAGTTTACAGGGAGTCGGGGAGCTGTTTTTT.

This sequence joins TRBV13 and TRBJ1-5; a possible D gene is TRBD1 (5 bases). The CDR3 consists of 17 residues. In germline, CDR1 is PRHDT, CDR2 FYEKMQ (reference sequence). Trimming pared 0 bases from V and 5 bases from J, leaving 17 bases between. CDR3 loop: CASSLGGTSRVDQPQHF. CDR3 bases: TGTGCCAGCAGCTTAGGGGGGACTTCGAGGGTGGATCAGCCCCAGCATTTT.

The CDR3 DNA follows: TGTGCCAGCAGCCCTAACTTAGCGGGGGCCTATTACAATGAGCAGTTCTTC. This translates into CASSPNLAGAYYNEQFF. The gene calls are TRBV7-8 and TRBJ2-1, with 9 bases fitting TRBD2. The CDR3 has 17 amino acids. Germline lookup yields CDR1 SGHVS and CDR2 FQNEAQ. The V and J ends lost 5 bases and 4 bases, in that order; junction bases with no gene match: 12.

The J gene is TRBJ1-1, the V gene TRBV7-2, with no clear D. CDR3 length equals 13 residues. The germline V gene has CDR1 SGHTA and CDR2 FQGNSA. V lost 2 bases, J lost 3 bases, and 7 bases lay in between. The CDR3 DNA sequence: TGTGCCAGCAGCTTAACGAGGGACACTGAAGCTTTCTTT. Translation gives CASSLTRDTEAFF.

V gene TRBV6-6 combines with J gene TRBJ1-1; TRBD1 agrees at 8 bases. The CDR3 consists of 14 residues. Looked up from germline, CDR1 is MNHNY and CDR2 is SVGAGI (reference sequence). Trimming removed 8 bases from V and 7 bases from J; junction bases left unmatched: 12. CDR3: CASSDTGGGGEAFF. The CDR3 nucleotides are TGTGCCAGCTCTGACACAGGGGGAGGTGGTGAAGCTTTCTTT.

This clone occurred once. The CDR3 sequence is CASRPETEAFF. The CDR3 nucleotides read TGTGCCAGCAGACCAGAAACTGAAGCTTTCTTT. The chain uses TRBV12-3 or TRBV12-4 and TRBJ1-1; D is uncertain. This CDR3 is built from 11 residues. The V and J ends lost 6 bases and 5 bases respectively, with 7 bases between them.

The chain carries TRBV5-8 and TRBJ1-3, with D unclear. The V gene's germline CDR1 is SGHTS and CDR2 YDEGEE. This CDR3 contains 16 residues. V dropped 3 bases and J dropped 4 bases, with 17 bases sitting between them. CDR3 amino acids: CASSWGSPRRGNTIYF. The CDR3 DNA reads as TGTGCCAGCAGCTGGGGATCCCCCAGGAGGGGAAACACCATATATTTT. Full variable domain (rest looked up from reference TRBV5-8 and TRBJ1-3): EAGVTQSPTHLIKTRGQQATLRCSPISGHTSVYWYQQALGLGLQFLLWYDEGEERNRGNFPPRFSGRQFPNYSSELNVNALELEDSALYLCASSWGSPRRGNTIYFGEGSWLTVV.